This T cell receptor (beta chain) was identified in a study of OX40 agonist ivuxolimab in advanced cancers. General study findings and limits: Nonresponders included some who also had low normalized T-cell clonal expansion. Dose levels from 0.1 to 3.0 mg/kg saw CD4+ and CD8+ blood T cells expand clonally by week 6. CD8+ T cells averaged more expanded clones than CD4+.

With regard to this clone: Its antigen is still unknown.

The data were produced by immunoSEQ multiplex PCR, yet TCRdb's version contains in-frame clones alone and is incomplete. The table includes roughly 96,000 clones, around 80% detected once. The investigators sampled blood at baseline, at cycle 4 day 1, and at cycle 7 day 1. This CDR3 region has 19 residues. Trimming removed 4 bases at V and 0 bases at J, with 22 bases between. Per germline, CDR1 SGHDN and CDR2 FVKESK. This chain connects TRBV14 to TRBJ1-3; D gene ambiguous. The TCR comes from an adult with an advanced solid tumor such as melanoma, head and neck, liver or kidney cancer. The source material was CD4+ or CD8+ T cells sorted from blood, sampled in a trial of the OX40 agonist ivuxolimab. CDR3 DNA: TGTGCCAGCAGCCTACATCTGCATCCCGGTTCCCGCTCTGGAAACACCATATATTTT. This codes for CASSLHLHPGSRSGNTIYF.